What follows are 20 T cell receptor beta chains derived from one specimen sequenced in a study of shared T cell receptors in the human thymus. TCRdb's copy holds only in-frame clones and misses some; the assay was immunoSEQ multiplex PCR. Of 500,000 to 850,000 clones in the sample, 87% are singletons; the top ten hold 0.009% to 0.0095%. These records were also assigned to another study, of human thymus T cells.

The sequencing input was thymocytes. These receptors all stem from a boy in the first two years of life with a congenital heart defect.

The chain carries TRBV5-6 and TRBJ2-7; 8 bases align to TRBD2. The CDR3 consists of 16 residues. Per germline, CDR1 SGHDT and CDR2 YYEEEE. V trimming: 4 bases; J trimming: 1 base; junction bases outside the gene matches: 10. In nucleotides, the CDR3 is TGTGCCAGCAGCCGGGAGGGGAGGGAAAAATCCTACGAGCAGTACTTC. It encodes CASSREGREKSYEQYF.

In its sample, this clone was seen once. V is TRBV27 and J is TRBJ1-2; 9 bases are a match to TRBD1. V was clipped by 3 bases and J by 6 bases; unmatched bases: 11. Germline V gives CDR1 MNHEY, CDR2 SMNVEV (reference sequence). This CDR3 has 16 residues. The CDR3 sequence is CASSFSPGQGIHGYTF. The CDR3 nucleotides are TGTGCCAGCAGTTTCTCACCGGGACAGGGTATTCATGGCTACACCTTC.

In this sample, this clone turned up once. The rearrangement joins TRBV29-1 to TRBJ2-7; 8 positions agree with TRBD1. Trimming took 5 bases from V and 6 from J; bases not matched to a gene: 9. The germline gives CDR1 SQVTM, CDR2 ANQGSEA. The CDR3 length is 13 residues. The CDR3 nucleotides read TGCAGCGTTCAGAGTCTAACAGGGGGCGAGCAGTACTTC. It translates to CSVQSLTGGEQYF.

The chain is built from TRBV5-6 and TRBJ2-2; unclear D gene. This CDR3 has 12 amino acids. The germline gives CDR1 SGHDT, CDR2 YYEEEE. Deletions cut 4 bases from V and 8 bases from J, with 9 bases between. Here the CDR3 reads CASSEIQGELFF. Here the CDR3 DNA reads TGTGCCAGCAGCGAAATACAGGGGGAGCTGTTTTTT.

Comment on this clone: The junction differs from germline at one of its ends, possibly a read error. This chain links TRBV5-1 with TRBJ2-7, with D perhaps matching TRBD2 (6 bases). Germline lookup yields CDR1 SGHRS and CDR2 YFSETQ. The CDR3 runs to 16 residues. The CDR3 nucleotides are TGCGCCAGCAGGTTGGAACCGGCGGGATTCACCTACGAGCAGTACTTC. Translation gives CASRLEPAGFTYEQYF.

DNA of the CDR3: TGCGCCAGCAGTGACGGTGGGACAGGGGGCCGTCACACCGGGGAGCTGTTTTTT. It encodes CASSDGGTGGRHTGELFF. The chain couples TRBV10-1 to TRBJ2-2; the match to TRBD1 covers 12 bases. In germline, CDR1 is WNHNN, CDR2 SYGVQD (reference sequence). The CDR3 is made up of 18 amino acids. The ends lost 3 bases at V and 3 bases at J; junction bases unmatched: 8.

This clone was seen only once. The chain combines TRBV27 with TRBJ2-3, with 11 bases aligning to TRBD2. Germline CDR1 and CDR2: MNHEY and SMNVEV (reference sequence). Trimming took 4 bases from V and 5 from J; bases not matched to a gene: 8. The CDR3 extends over 16 amino acids. CDR3 in DNA: TGTGCCAGCAGTTCCCGTAGCGGGGGGGCGTTAGATACGCAGTATTTT. The encoded protein is CASSSRSGGALDTQYF.

This sequence joins TRBV19 and TRBJ1-1, with 7 bases lining up with TRBD1. The germline CDR1 and CDR2 sequences are LNHDA and SQIVND (reference sequence). J gave up 4 bases and V 1 base, and 6 bases lay outside the gene matches. This CDR3 contains 15 residues. The CDR3 DNA reads TGTGCCAGTAGTATAGTTACAGGGGTGATCACTGAAGCTTTCTTT. It is translated as CASSIVTGVITEAFF.

This clone appeared once. The junction departs from the called germline gene at one end, perhaps through a read error. Other DNA sequences within the sample encode an identical CDR3. The V call is TRBV6-6, the J call TRBJ1-6; 9 nucleotides line up with TRBD1. This CDR3 is built from 15 residues. Germline CDR1 and CDR2: MNHNY and SVGAGI (reference sequence). This chain's CDR3 is CASSQTGGNNSPLHF. CDR3 nucleotides: TGTGCCAGCAGTCAAACAGGGGGCAATAATTCCCCCCTCCACTTT.

This chain uses TRBV19 with TRBJ2-3; 7 bases are a match to TRBD2. Germline assignment: CDR1 LNHDA and CDR2 SQIVND (reference sequence). This CDR3 region has 16 residues. J was trimmed by 0 bases and V by 3 bases; bases with no gene match: 6. CDR3 sequence: CASSIILRESTDTQYF. Here the CDR3 DNA reads TGTGCCAGTAGTATTATTTTGCGGGAGAGCACAGATACGCAGTATTTT.

V is TRBV2 and J is TRBJ1-2; no clear D gene. CDR3 length equals 13 residues. The germline V gene encodes CDR1 SNHLY and CDR2 FYNNEI. V was pared by 9 bases and J by 4 bases, with 15 bases between. The CDR3 bases are TGTGCCAGATATAGCCGCGGATCCTATGGCTACACCTTC. Residues: CARYSRGSYGYTF.

The chain has TRBV25-1 and TRBJ1-4, with TRBD1 matching 10 bases. Germline V CDR1 and CDR2: MGHDK, SYGVNS. The V segment lost 5 bases and the J segment 8 bases; nucleotides outside the gene matches: 8. CDR3 length: 15 amino acids. The DNA of the CDR3 is TGTGCCAGCAGTAGCCGGGACAGGGGAGCAGAAAAACTGTTTTTT. This gives the protein CASSSRDRGAEKLFF.

The chain links TRBV30 to TRBJ2-7; D call uncertain. Germline V CDR1 and CDR2: GTSNPN, SVGIG (reference sequence). Trimming removed 4 bases at V and 3 bases at J, with 13 bases between. This CDR3 spans 13 amino acids. CDR3 sequence: CAWTAGLSYEQYF. The DNA of the CDR3 is TGTGCCTGGACGGCAGGCTTAAGCTACGAGCAGTACTTC.

The chain is built from TRBV15 and TRBJ2-7; tentative D call: TRBD2 (5 bases). V dropped 1 base and J dropped 4 bases, with 14 bases sitting between them. Germline CDR1 LNHNV, CDR2 YYDKDF (reference sequence). The CDR3 is 15 amino acids. CDR3 in DNA: TGTGCCACCAGCAGAGTTCGCGGGTCGGCTTACGAGCAGTACTTC. It codes for CATSRVRGSAYEQYF. The full variable domain, in which reference TRBV15 and TRBJ2-7 provide the parts outside the CDR3, is DAMVIQNPRYQVTQFGKPVTLSCSQTLNHNVMYWYQQKSSQAPKLLFHYYDKDFNNEADTPDNFQSRRPNTSFCFLDIRSPGLGDTAMYLCATSRVRGSAYEQYFGPGTRLTVT.

This clone was counted only a few times. This chain links TRBV19 with TRBJ1-2, with a tentative D call TRBD1 (6 bases). Germline V gives CDR1 LNHDA, CDR2 SQIVND (reference sequence). This CDR3 is 15 amino acids long. Trimming pared 6 bases from V and 2 bases from J, leaving 16 bases between. Written as DNA, the CDR3 is TGTGCCAGTAGAAACGAAGGGGGTTTCAACTATGGCTACACCTTC. Encoded protein: CASRNEGGFNYGYTF.

This clone occurred a few times. This chain links TRBV10-3 with TRBJ2-7, with 7 bases fitting TRBD1. V was pared by 3 bases and J by 0 bases, with 5 bases of the junction left unmatched. The CDR3 is made up of 15 amino acids. Germline V lookup: CDR1 ENHRY, CDR2 SYGVKD. The CDR3 loop reads CAISESGQSSYEQYF. The CDR3 nucleotides read TGTGCCATCAGTGAATCGGGACAGAGCTCCTACGAGCAGTACTTC.

The chain couples TRBV5-4 to TRBJ2-5; TRBD2 might be the D (6 bases). Trimming removed 3 bases from V and 5 bases from J, with 14 bases in between. Germline V gene data show CDR1 as SGHNT and CDR2 as YYREEE (reference sequence). The CDR3 has 14 amino acids. The CDR3 loop reads CASSSLPGLETQYF. DNA of the CDR3: TGTGCCAGCAGCTCCCTTCCGGGACTGGAGACCCAGTACTTC.

The chain recombines TRBV5-1 with TRBJ2-7; D not resolved. The CDR3 is 14 residues long. V shed 0 bases and J shed 2 bases, with 9 bases lying between them. Germline V gene data show CDR1 as SGHRS and CDR2 as YFSETQ. The CDR3 loop is CASSLVASTYEQYF. The CDR3 DNA reads TGCGCCAGCAGCTTGGTGGCCAGTACCTACGAGCAGTACTTC.

This chain uses TRBV11-2 with TRBJ2-7; TRBD1 aligns across 8 bases. Germline values: CDR1 SGHAT, CDR2 FQNNGV. With V trimmed by 1 base and J by 5 bases, 10 bases remained unmatched. The CDR3 runs to 16 residues. CDR3 residues: CASSLVPPVTGDEQYF. The CDR3 region has the DNA TGTGCCAGCAGCTTAGTACCACCGGTGACAGGGGACGAGCAGTACTTC.

This sequence joins TRBV30 and TRBJ2-1; 7 bases match TRBD1. The trim removed 4 bases at V and 3 bases at J, leaving 15 bases unmatched. The CDR3 extends over 17 amino acids. The germline CDR1 and CDR2 sequences are GTSNPN and SVGIG (reference sequence). The CDR3 bases are TGTGCCTGGATTTGCCCCAAAACAGGGGTCCTCTACAATGAGCAGTTCTTC. The encoded protein is CAWICPKTGVLYNEQFF. Full variable domain (remainder filled in from reference TRBV30 and TRBJ2-1): SQTIHQWPATLVQPVGSPLSLECTVEGTSNPNLYWYRQAAGRGLQLLFYSVGIGQISSEVPQNLSASRPQDRQFILSSKKLLLSDSGFYLCAWICPKTGVLYNEQFFGPGTRLTVL.